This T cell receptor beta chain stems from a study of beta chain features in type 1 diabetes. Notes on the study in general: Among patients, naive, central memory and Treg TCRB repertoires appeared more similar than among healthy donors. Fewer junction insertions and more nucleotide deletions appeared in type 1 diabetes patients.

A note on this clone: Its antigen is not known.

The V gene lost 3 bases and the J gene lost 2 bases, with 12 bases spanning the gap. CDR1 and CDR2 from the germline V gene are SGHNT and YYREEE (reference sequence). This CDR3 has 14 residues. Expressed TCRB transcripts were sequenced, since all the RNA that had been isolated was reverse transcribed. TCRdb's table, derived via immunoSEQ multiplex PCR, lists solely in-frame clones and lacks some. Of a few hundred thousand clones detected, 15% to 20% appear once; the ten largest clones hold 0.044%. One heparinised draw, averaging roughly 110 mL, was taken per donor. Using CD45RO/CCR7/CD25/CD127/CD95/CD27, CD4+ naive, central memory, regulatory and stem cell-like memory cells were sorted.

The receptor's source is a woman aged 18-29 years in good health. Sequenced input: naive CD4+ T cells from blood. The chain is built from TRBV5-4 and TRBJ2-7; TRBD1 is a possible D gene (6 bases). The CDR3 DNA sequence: TGTGCCAGCAGCTCCCGACAGGTACCCTACGAGCAGTACTTC. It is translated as CASSSRQVPYEQYF.